A single sample is the source of the 22 T cell receptor beta chains below, sequenced in a study of blood T cells in healthy people across ages (dated by TCRdb to 2015 to 2017). Receptor amplification or capture employed 5' RACE. The instrument was an Illumina HiSeq 2500. The second PCR ran for roughly 6 to 11 cycles and used a J-beta primer mix along with a sample-barcoded 5' primer. TCRdb took the public reads, trimmed them with fastp at Q25, ran MiXCR for clone calling and kept in-frame beta chains. All rows with the same CDR3 protein become a single entry with the most common DNA and genes. In this sample the table shows 1.5 million to 2 million distinct CDR3 sequences, about 28% of which occur a single time. The ten most abundant clones make up about 8% of the sample. Sequencing was carried out using blood. The origin of the receptors is a woman aged 25-40 years in good health.

The gene calls are TRBV20-1 and TRBJ2-3; D unresolved. Trimming shortened V by 6 bases and J by 12 bases, and 16 bases separated the two germline ends. This CDR3 is 11 amino acids long. The V gene's germline CDR1 is DFQATT and CDR2 SNEGSKA (reference sequence). The CDR3 loop is CSAKDDHSQYF. The CDR3 DNA reads TGCAGTGCCAAGGACGACCACTCCCAGTATTTT.

This clonotype was seen more than once but under ten times. The chain uses TRBV19 and TRBJ1-5; D might be TRBD1 (5 bases). The V end was cut by 6 bases, the J end by 2 bases, with 17 bases between. Germline CDR1 reads LNHDA; CDR2 reads SQIVND (reference sequence). The CDR3 has 16 residues. CDR3 coding DNA: TGTGCCAGTAGCAAGGGACTCCTAGGGGGCAATCAGCCCCAGCATTTT. It translates to CASSKGLLGGNQPQHF.

This clonotype turned up a few times. The rearrangement joins TRBV15 to TRBJ1-5; TRBD1 aligns across 7 bases. The CDR3 consists of 14 residues. V shed 6 bases, J shed 5 bases, and the junction held 7 bases outside the gene matches. Germline-derived CDR1 and CDR2 are LNHNV and YYDKDF (reference sequence). Written as DNA, the CDR3 is TGTGCCACCAGACTCAGGGGGTTCGATCAGCCCCAGCATTTT. Translating it yields CATRLRGFDQPQHF.

This clonotype was picked up a small number of times. This chain links TRBV18 with TRBJ2-1; a weak D match, TRBD2 (6 bases). The CDR3 extends over 16 amino acids. Germline CDR1 reads KGHSH; CDR2 reads LQKENI. The V gene lost 0 bases and the J gene lost 7 bases, with 16 bases spanning the gap. The CDR3 sequence: CASSPPLARAGNEQFF. In DNA form, the CDR3 reads TGTGCCAGCTCACCACCGTTAGCCAGGGCGGGAAATGAGCAGTTCTTC.

The rearrangement links TRBV7-2 to TRBJ1-1; no clear D. The germline gives CDR1 SGHTA, CDR2 FQGNSA. The length of the CDR3 is 14 residues. V shed 0 bases and J shed 4 bases, with 9 bases lying between them. The CDR3 coding sequence is TGTGCCAGCAGCTTAGCTGGTCAGCTCACTGAAGCTTTCTTT. Translated, it gives CASSLAGQLTEAFF. Full variable domain (outside the CDR3, taken from reference TRBV7-2 and TRBJ1-1): GAGVSQSPSNKVTEKGKDVELRCDPISGHTALYWYRQSLGQGLEFLIYFQGNSAPDKSGLPSDRFSAERTGGSVSTLTIQRTQQEDSAVYLCASSLAGQLTEAFFGQGTRLTVV.

Comment on this clonotype: A single base separates this from a much larger clone, so it may be a read error. The V and J genes are TRBV25-1 and TRBJ2-4; 12 bases agree with TRBD1. V gave up 11 bases and J gave up 13 bases; unmatched junction bases: 21. The CDR3 sequence is 16 residues long. Germline V gene sequence: CDR1 MGHDK, CDR2 SYGVNS. DNA of the CDR3: TGTGCCTTCGGGACAGGGGGCCCCCACCCTTACAATGAGCAGTACTTC. This encodes CAFGTGGPHPYNEQYF.

The chain joins TRBV20-1 to TRBJ2-1; perhaps D is TRBD1 or TRBD2 (6 bases each). The CDR3 is made up of 14 amino acids. Germline values: CDR1 DFQATT, CDR2 SNEGSKA (reference sequence). Trimming shortened V by 3 bases and J by 3 bases, and 12 bases separated the two germline ends. The CDR3 protein is CSASEGGFYNEQFF. The CDR3 nucleotides read TGCAGTGCTAGTGAGGGGGGATTCTACAATGAGCAGTTCTTC.

The V and J genes are TRBV28 and TRBJ1-1, with D possibly matching TRBD1 (5 bases). CDR3 length: 14 residues. CDR1 is MDHEN and CDR2 is SYDVKM in the germline V gene. With 3 bases removed from V and 1 base from J, the gap between germline ends came to 9 bases. The CDR3, as DNA: TGTGCCAGCAGTTTCGAGGACACGAACACTGAAGCTTTCTTT. Translation: CASSFEDTNTEAFF.

This clonotype has more than one count but fewer than ten. This sequence joins TRBV4-3 and TRBJ1-5, with TRBD1 as a possible D gene (6 bases). The V end lost 0 bases, the J end lost 9 bases, and 18 bases lay between the germline ends. Germline CDR1 is LGHNA and CDR2 is YSLEER. This CDR3 has 16 amino acids. CDR3 sequence reads: CASSQDRDTRIRPQHF. The DNA for the CDR3 is TGCGCCAGCAGCCAAGATAGGGACACCCGTATAAGGCCCCAGCATTTT.

A few counts support this clonotype. The V and J genes are TRBV20-1 and TRBJ2-1; 10 bases are shared with TRBD1. Germline V lookup: CDR1 DFQATT, CDR2 SNEGSKA (reference sequence). Losses at the gene ends were 6 bases for V and 2 bases for J; bases not matched to a gene: 7. The CDR3 spans 15 residues. The CDR3 is CSADSGTGAYNEQFF. CDR3 nucleotides: TGCAGTGCCGACTCAGGGACAGGGGCCTACAATGAGCAGTTCTTC.

This chain connects TRBV12-5 to TRBJ1-1; D unresolved. The CDR3 has 15 amino acids. V was cut by 3 bases and J by 4 bases, with 15 bases left in between. Per the germline V gene, CDR1 is LGHNT and CDR2 is FRNRAP. The CDR3 DNA sequence: TGTGCTAGTGGTTTACAACTTGGGATTGGCACTGAAGCTTTCTTT. Residues: CASGLQLGIGTEAFF.

This clonotype was picked up a small number of times. The V call is TRBV2, the J call TRBJ2-5, with TRBD2 matching 15 bases. CDR3 length: 19 amino acids. The germline CDR1 and CDR2 sequences are SNHLY and FYNNEI. Unmatched junction bases numbered 11, after V lost 2 bases and J lost 4 bases. The CDR3 region has the DNA TGTGCCAGCAGTGAACTCCCGGGACTAGCGGGGGGAGAAAGAGAGACCCAGTACTTC. It translates to CASSELPGLAGGERETQYF.

About this clonotype itself: This may arise from a read error, as a much more abundant clone is one base away. In this CDR3 the conserved last residue, phenylalanine or tryptophan, is missing, so a read error is likely. The chain uses TRBV29-1 and TRBJ2-7, with D tentatively TRBD2 (5 bases). The CDR3 runs to 13 residues. Germline assignment: CDR1 SQVTM and CDR2 ANQGSEA. V lost 4 bases and J lost 2, with 12 bases in between. The CDR3 DNA is TGCAGCGTTGGAGGGCGCCAGACCTACGAGCAGTACTGC. This translates into CSVGGRQTYEQYC.

The sample holds one count of this clonotype. The chain recombines TRBV12-3 or TRBV12-4 with TRBJ1-5; no definite D call. The V gene lost 5 bases and the J gene lost 4 bases, with 9 bases spanning the gap. CDR3 size: 13 residues. The CDR3 reads CASSQNKNQPQHF. The CDR3 nucleotides read TGTGCCAGCAGTCAAAATAAAAATCAGCCCCAGCATTTT.

J is TRBJ1-4 and V is TRBV6-1; D may be TRBD1 (5 bases). V shed 7 bases and J shed 4 bases, with 13 bases lying between them. The CDR3 totals 14 residues. Germline CDR1 reads MNHNS; CDR2 reads SASEGT. CDR3 region: CASTRGTLNEKLFF. CDR3 nucleotide sequence: TGTGCCAGCACTCGCGGGACGCTTAATGAAAAACTGTTTTTT.

This clonotype was seen at least ten times. The genes are TRBV20-1 and TRBJ1-2; D call uncertain. V shed 3 bases and J shed 1 base, with 9 bases lying between them. CDR1 DFQATT and CDR2 SNEGSKA come from the germline V gene (reference sequence). The CDR3 is 13 residues long. This CDR3 is CSARPGDNYGYTF. In DNA form, the CDR3 reads TGCAGTGCTAGGCCGGGCGATAACTATGGCTACACCTTC.

Points on this clonotype: A read error may be the cause here, since a much bigger clone is one base away. This rearrangement joins TRBV4-3 to TRBJ2-5; maybe TRBD1 (6 bases). From germline, CDR1 is LGHNA and CDR2 YSLEER. This CDR3 has 14 residues. V lost 2 bases and J 5 bases, leaving 12 bases between the germline ends. CDR3 amino acids: CASSQSAGDETQYF. The CDR3 bases are TGCGCCAGCAGCCAATCGGCAGGGGACGAGACCCAGTACTTC.

This clonotype has only a few counts. The chain couples TRBV7-2 to TRBJ2-3, with 8 bases matching TRBD2. The J segment lost 10 bases and the V segment lost 1 base, leaving 4 bases of the junction unmatched. CDR3 size: 13 residues. CDR1 is SGHTA, CDR2 FQGNSA, per germline. DNA for the CDR3: TGTGCCAGCAGCTTAGAGCGGGGGTCGGCGCAGTATTTT. Protein product: CASSLERGSAQYF.

Points on this clonotype: At one boundary the junction diverges from the germline segment, which might be a read error. The J gene is TRBJ2-5, the V gene TRBV20-1, with D perhaps matching TRBD2 (5 bases). The J call may be wrong; the DNA end is better matched by TRBJ2-7. The CDR3 length is 18 residues. The germline CDR1 and CDR2 sequences are DFQATT and SNEGSKA (reference sequence). CDR3 in amino acids: CRARGRAPGGAVDYEQYF. DNA of the CDR3: TGCCGTGCTAGAGGAAGGGCCCCTGGTGGAGCGGTAGACTACGAGCAGTACTTC.

The chain combines TRBV28 with TRBJ2-1; 7 nucleotides match TRBD2. V was clipped by 5 bases and J by 3 bases; unmatched bases: 4. This CDR3 spans 14 amino acids. CDR1 and CDR2 from the germline V gene are MDHEN and SYDVKM. The CDR3 DNA reads TGTGCCAGCAGTGCCTGGGGGGGCTACAATGAGCAGTTCTTC. It is translated as CASSAWGGYNEQFF.

With regard to this clonotype: This may stem from a read error, because a much larger clone lies one nucleotide away. This chain connects TRBV20-1 to TRBJ1-4; 7 nucleotides align to TRBD1. Per germline, CDR1 DFQATT and CDR2 SNEGSKA (reference sequence). The CDR3 extends over 17 amino acids. The DNA of the CDR3 is TGCAGTGCGCTAGAAGGGGGCCCCAGGGGTTCGAGTGAAGAACTGTTTTTT. Translating it yields CSALEGGPRGSSEELFF.

This clonotype was observed many times. The rearrangement joins TRBV6-5 to TRBJ1-2; D is possibly TRBD1 (6 bases). The V gene's germline CDR1 is MNHEY and CDR2 SVGAGI. V was clipped by 2 bases and J by 5 bases, with 15 bases between them. The CDR3 consists of 15 residues. CDR3 loop: CASSYGVGTIYGYTF. In nucleotides, the CDR3 is TGTGCCAGCAGTTACGGGGTTGGGACAATTTATGGCTACACCTTC.